This record covers a single T cell receptor (beta chain). With 6 bases removed from V and 7 bases from J, the gap between germline ends came to 13 bases. Germline V CDR1 and CDR2: MDHEN, SYDVKM. This CDR3 has 13 residues. TCRdb reprocessed the 5' RACE reads via MiXCR and lists one record per CDR3 protein. The top ten hold approximately 0.99% of the sample, which has 250,000 or so distinct CDR3 sequences, 6.7% seen once. The data belong to a study of T cells after yellow fever vaccination. The sequence derives from a man younger than 40 who received the YFV17D yellow fever vaccine. The sequencing used CD4+ T cells sorted from PBMCs, collected on the day of the yellow fever booster vaccination. This rearrangement joins TRBV28 to TRBJ2-1, with D tentatively TRBD1 (6 bases). The CDR3 sequence is CASRPTGFNEQFF. CDR3 nucleotide sequence: TGTGCCAGCAGACCTACAGGGTTTAATGAGCAGTTCTTC.